This entry lists 28 T cell receptor beta chains sequenced from one sample in a study of blood T cells in healthy people across ages. With a J-beta primer mix and a sample-barcoded 5' primer, a second PCR ran about 6 to 11 cycles. MiXCR, applied by TCRdb to the 5' RACE reads, yields one record per CDR3 protein. Of about 840,000 distinct CDR3 sequences detected, 25% to 30% appear once; the ten largest clones hold 10%. These data were also reused for a study on T cells of mothers and their children.

Sequenced: blood. The receptors were gathered from a woman between 40 and 50 years old in good health.

This clonotype was picked up many times. CDR3 sequence reads: CASSLGRGASYEQYF. The CDR3, as DNA: TGTGCCAGCAGTTTAGGTCGGGGGGCAAGTTACGAGCAGTACTTC. The chain employs TRBV27 and TRBJ2-7; tentative D call: TRBD2 (7 bases). The CDR3 sequence is 15 residues long. Trimming cost V 2 bases and J 4 bases, with 15 bases left between them. CDR1 and CDR2 (germline): MNHEY, SMNVEV (reference sequence).

This clonotype was seen a few times. The rearrangement joins TRBV29-1 to TRBJ2-2; the match to TRBD1 covers 8 bases. The CDR3 is 12 residues long. The trim removed 4 bases at V and 7 bases at J, leaving 2 bases unmatched. Germline-derived CDR1 and CDR2 are SQVTM and ANQGSEA. The CDR3: CSVGQGNGELFF. CDR3 bases: TGCAGCGTTGGACAGGGGAACGGGGAGCTGTTTTTT.

With regard to this clonotype: At one of its ends the junction is not consistent with the germline gene, which may arise from a read error. V is TRBV7-2 and J is TRBJ1-4; maybe TRBD1 (5 bases). There are 15 residues in the CDR3. CDR1 and CDR2 (germline): SGHTA, FQGNSA. Here the CDR3 reads CASSLGDPSLGKLFF. CDR3 nucleotides: TGTGCCAGCAGTTTAGGGGATCCCTCCCTGGGGAAACTGTTTTTT.

A few counts support this clonotype. This rearrangement joins TRBV9 to TRBJ2-7, with a possible D match to TRBD1 (5 bases). This CDR3 region has 15 residues. Germline V CDR1 and CDR2: SGDLS, YYNGEE. With 4 bases removed from V and 0 bases from J, the gap between germline ends came to 14 bases. In DNA, the CDR3 is TGTGCCAGCAGCCACGGACAAACGGGCTCCTACGAGCAGTACTTC. Translating gives CASSHGQTGSYEQYF.

This clonotype has ten or more counts. The CDR3 region has the DNA TGTGCCAGCAGTCCTCAGGGGTCCGAGCAGTACTTC. It codes for CASSPQGSEQYF. The chain combines TRBV28 with TRBJ2-7, with D tentatively TRBD1 (6 bases). The V gene lost 5 bases and the J gene lost 6 bases, with 11 bases spanning the gap. CDR3 size: 12 residues. The germline gives CDR1 MDHEN, CDR2 SYDVKM.

The V call is TRBV28, the J call TRBJ2-7; D may be TRBD2 (7 bases). The J call is doubtful: the DNA matches TRBJ2-5 better. Looked up from germline, CDR1 is MDHEN and CDR2 is SYDVKM. This CDR3 contains 15 residues. The CDR3 coding sequence is TGTGCCAGCAGTGCCGGGGGGCTCACCGGGCAGACCCAGTACTTC. This translates into CASSAGGLTGQTQYF.

To note about this clonotype: A much larger clone lies one base from this, so it may be a read error. The gene calls are TRBV27 and TRBJ2-3; D gene ambiguous. Germline values: CDR1 MNHEY, CDR2 SMNVEV (reference sequence). The CDR3 sequence is 14 residues long. The CDR3 DNA reads as TGTGCCGGCAGTTTAACCTGGAACCAGGCTACGCAGTATTTT. Amino acids: CAGSLTWNQATQYF.

The chain recombines TRBV7-9 with TRBJ2-3; 8 bases are a match to TRBD1. This CDR3 is built from 14 residues. V shed 4 bases and J 2 bases; nucleotides not matched to a gene: 2. Per germline, CDR1 SEHNR and CDR2 FQNEAQ (reference sequence). The CDR3 reads CASSSDRATDTQYF. The CDR3 DNA follows: TGTGCCAGCAGCTCGGACAGGGCCACAGATACGCAGTATTTT.

This clonotype appeared many times. The CDR3 sequence is CASSLSVDNEQFF. In DNA, the CDR3 is TGTGCCAGCAGCTTAAGCGTAGACAATGAGCAGTTCTTC. The genes are TRBV7-3 and TRBJ2-1; D gene unclear. With 1 base removed from V and 5 bases from J, the gap between germline ends came to 6 bases. CDR1 SGHTA and CDR2 FQGTGA come from the germline V gene. There are 13 residues in the CDR3.

The chain uses TRBV12-3 or TRBV12-4 and TRBJ1-4; tentative D call: TRBD1 (5 bases). Trimming stripped 3 bases from V and 4 bases from J, with 15 bases between. This CDR3 is built from 16 residues. CDR3 bases: TGTGCCAGCAGTTTCATAGGGGATCGGGTTAATGAAAAACTGTTTTTT. It translates to CASSFIGDRVNEKLFF.

This clonotype was seen a few times. The gene calls are TRBV28 and TRBJ2-1; TRBD1 agrees at 7 bases. The CDR3 runs to 14 residues. CDR1 MDHEN and CDR2 SYDVKM come from the germline V gene. V gave up 5 bases and J gave up 7 bases; unmatched junction bases: 8. CDR3 coding DNA: TGTGCCAGCAGTCTTAGGGGCAGGGGGAATGAGCAGTTCTTC. Amino acids: CASSLRGRGNEQFF.

This clonotype has only a few counts. The rearrangement uses TRBV29-1 and TRBJ2-7; 7 nucleotides align to TRBD1. Germline CDR1 SQVTM, CDR2 ANQGSEA. CDR3 length: 14 amino acids. The ends lost 7 bases at V and 0 bases at J; junction bases unmatched: 9. The CDR3 nucleotides are TGCAGCGCTATCGGACAGGAGGCCTCCTACGAGCAGTACTTC. This codes for CSAIGQEASYEQYF.

This chain uses TRBV4-3 with TRBJ1-2, with TRBD1 matching 8 bases. This CDR3 is 17 amino acids long. Germline CDR1 LGHNA, CDR2 YSLEER. Trimming at V came to 0 bases and at J to 5 bases, leaving 11 bases not matched to a gene. CDR3 amino acids: CASSQERATGAGYGYTF. The CDR3 bases are TGCGCCAGCAGCCAAGAGCGGGCGACAGGGGCAGGATATGGCTACACCTTC.

The chain joins TRBV6-5 to TRBJ2-3; a weak D match, TRBD2 (5 bases). Deletions cut 6 bases from V and 14 bases from J, with 18 bases between. Germline CDR1 MNHEY, CDR2 SVGAGI. This CDR3 is 12 amino acids long. CDR3 bases: TGTGCCAGCAGAGAAGCCGGGGTCGGGGTGTATTTT. Translating gives CASREAGVGVYF.

This rearrangement joins TRBV12-3 or TRBV12-4 to TRBJ2-4; D might be TRBD1 or TRBD2, each matching 5 bases. V lost 2 bases and J 9 bases, leaving 8 bases between the germline ends. CDR3 length equals 12 residues. CDR3 in amino acids: CASSLNGAIQYF. In DNA form, the CDR3 reads TGTGCCAGCAGTTTAAACGGGGCCATTCAGTACTTC.

The table lists this clonotype with many counts. The rearrangement joins TRBV29-1 to TRBJ2-1, with 9 positions matching TRBD2. CDR3 length: 16 residues. Trimming took 4 bases from V and 0 from J; bases not matched to a gene: 7. The V gene's germline CDR1 is SQVTM and CDR2 ANQGSEA. CDR3 region: CSVVPSGVLSYNEQFF. In nucleotides, the CDR3 is TGCAGCGTTGTCCCTAGCGGGGTTCTCTCCTACAATGAGCAGTTCTTC.

This clonotype was seen only a few times. This sequence joins TRBV27 and TRBJ2-7; TRBD1 is a possible D gene (5 bases). The CDR3 loop spans 19 amino acids. Trimming left V 3 bases short and J 4 bases short, with 28 bases between. The germline V gene encodes CDR1 MNHEY and CDR2 SMNVEV (reference sequence). Here the CDR3 reads CASSFRPASLGQGFYEQYF. For the CDR3, the DNA is TGTGCCAGCAGTTTTCGCCCGGCTAGTTTGGGGCAGGGTTTTTACGAGCAGTACTTC.

This clonotype has just a few counts. The chain employs TRBV9 and TRBJ2-1, with 7 bases identical to TRBD2. V lost 4 bases, J lost 7 bases, and 11 bases stayed unmatched. Germline assignment: CDR1 SGDLS and CDR2 YYNGEE. This CDR3 is built from 15 residues. The DNA for the CDR3 is TGTGCCAGCAGCTCCGGGACTAACTCGAGGAATGAGCAGTTCTTC. Translation gives CASSSGTNSRNEQFF.

The gene calls are TRBV7-2 and TRBJ2-4; D gene ambiguous. TRBJ2-7 matches the DNA end more closely, so the J call is doubtful. Germline lookup yields CDR1 SGHTA and CDR2 FQGNSA. CDR3 size: 15 residues. This chain's CDR3 is CASSRTGQVLAEQYF. The CDR3 region has the DNA TGTGCCAGCAGCCGGACCGGGCAGGTTCTTGCCGAGCAGTACTTC.

This chain connects TRBV20-1 to TRBJ1-5; 7 bases are shared with TRBD1. The trim removed 4 bases at V and 3 bases at J, leaving 9 bases unmatched. CDR1 is DFQATT, CDR2 SNEGSKA, per germline (reference sequence). The CDR3 loop spans 15 amino acids. CDR3 DNA sequence: TGCAGTGCTATTGAACAGGGGCGCCTCAATCAGCCCCAGCATTTT. This translates into CSAIEQGRLNQPQHF.

The CDR3 bases are TGCAGCGTTGGGGACAGACCCAATGAAAAACTGTTTTTT. Protein: CSVGDRPNEKLFF. The chain has TRBV29-1 and TRBJ1-4, with 7 bases that match TRBD1. In germline, CDR1 is SQVTM, CDR2 ANQGSEA. The CDR3 runs to 13 residues. V lost 4 bases and J lost 5; bases outside the gene matches: 4.

This clonotype was detected ten times or more. This chain links TRBV9 with TRBJ2-6; no reliable D call. CDR3 length: 15 residues. CDR1 is SGDLS and CDR2 is YYNGEE in the germline V gene. Trimming removed 4 bases at V and 1 base at J, with 9 bases between. In DNA form, the CDR3 reads TGTGCCAGCAGCTCCCGTCATTCTGGGGCCAACGTCCTGACTTTC. The encoded protein is CASSSRHSGANVLTF.

This clonotype came up a few times. V gene TRBV7-2 combines with J gene TRBJ2-7; 11 positions match TRBD1. V was pared by 5 bases and J by 4 bases, with 7 bases of the junction left unmatched. From germline, CDR1 is SGHTA and CDR2 FQGNSA. This CDR3 spans 15 amino acids. The CDR3 DNA is TGTGCCAGCAGCCCTCGGACAGGGGGCGAATACGAGCAGTACTTC. Translated: CASSPRTGGEYEQYF.

This clonotype was counted a few times. The chain couples TRBV7-8 to TRBJ2-7; TRBD2 matches 7 bases. With V trimmed by 2 bases and J by 6 bases, 10 bases remained unmatched. CDR3 size: 15 residues. Germline V gene lookup returns CDR1 SGHVS and CDR2 FQNEAQ. This CDR3 reads CASSLPLASLGEQYF. CDR3 sequence (DNA): TGTGCCAGCAGCTTACCACTAGCGTCTCTGGGCGAGCAGTACTTC. Filled out from reference TRBV7-8 and TRBJ2-7, the complete variable domain reads GAGVSQSPRYKVAKRGQDVALRCDPISGHVSLFWYQQALGQGPEFLTYFQNEAQLDKSGLPSDRFFAERPEGSVSTLKIQRTQQEDSAVYLCASSLPLASLGEQYFGPGTRLTVT.

This clonotype was seen a handful of times. The chain couples TRBV27 to TRBJ1-2; a weak D match, TRBD1 (6 bases). V was pared by 5 bases and J by 5 bases, with 18 bases between. The CDR3 has 15 amino acids. Germline V gene data show CDR1 as MNHEY and CDR2 as SMNVEV (reference sequence). CDR3 nucleotides: TGTGCCAGCAGTCTCCGACAGACAGGAACGTATGGCTACACCTTC. This encodes CASSLRQTGTYGYTF.

This clonotype was seen only a few times. The chain joins TRBV7-9 to TRBJ2-7, with 9 bases aligning to TRBD1. The V gene's germline CDR1 is SEHNR and CDR2 FQNEAQ (reference sequence). The CDR3 is 16 amino acids. The V and J ends lost 5 bases and 0 bases, in that order; junction bases with no gene match: 8. The CDR3 DNA reads as TGTGCCAGCAGCCTAAAACAGGGGGCTAACTCCTACGAGCAGTACTTC. Translation: CASSLKQGANSYEQYF. The entire variable domain, with the rest obtained from reference TRBV7-9 and TRBJ2-7, is as follows: DTGVSQNPRHKITKRGQNVTFRCDPISEHNRLYWYRQTLGQGPEFLTYFQNEAQLEKSRLLSDRFSAERPKGSFSTLEIQRTEQGDSAMYLCASSLKQGANSYEQYFGPGTRLTVT.

The sample holds many counts of this clonotype. The rearrangement joins TRBV7-3 to TRBJ2-7; D not resolved. Per germline, CDR1 SGHTA and CDR2 FQGTGA. The CDR3 length is 15 residues. Trimming removed 3 bases at V and 0 bases at J, with 12 bases between. Here the CDR3 reads CASSLRHGDSYEQYF. CDR3 DNA: TGTGCCAGCAGCTTGAGACATGGGGACTCCTACGAGCAGTACTTC.

This sequence joins TRBV4-2 and TRBJ2-7; no clear D. Germline V gene sequence: CDR1 LGHNA, CDR2 YNFKEQ. V lost 0 bases and J lost 10, with 10 bases in between. The CDR3 totals 12 residues. CDR3 protein: CASSQDGEIQYF. CDR3 in DNA: TGTGCCAGCAGCCAAGATGGAGAGATCCAGTACTTC.